These 8 T cell receptor beta chains share one sample of origin, sequenced in a study of monozygotic twins with cystic fibrosis. The repertoire was sequenced with immunoSEQ multiplex PCR; TCRdb's copy has only in-frame clones and lacks some. The table includes about 32,000 clones, about 92% detected once. Material: blood. The source is a girl aged 2 to 9 with cystic fibrosis.

This chain joins TRBV30 and TRBJ2-7, with D tentatively TRBD1 (7 bases). Per the germline V gene, CDR1 is GTSNPN and CDR2 is SVGIG (reference sequence). Trimming took 4 bases from V and 6 from J, leaving 13 bases between them. CDR3 length: 12 amino acids. Here the CDR3 DNA reads TGTGCCTGGACCCCGCAGGGGGGCGAGCAGTACTTC. It encodes CAWTPQGGEQYF.

This sequence joins TRBV5-1 and TRBJ1-2; D is possibly TRBD1 (6 bases). The ends were cut back, 3 bases at V and 5 bases at J, with 26 bases in the middle. This CDR3 spans 18 amino acids. Per the germline V gene, CDR1 is SGHRS and CDR2 is YFSETQ. CDR3 nucleotide sequence: TGCGCCAGCAGCTACCCCCTCCGAAACGGACAGAAGCAGTATGGCTACACCTTC. Translated: CASSYPLRNGQKQYGYTF.

The chain employs TRBV12-5 and TRBJ2-1; D not certain. Germline V lookup: CDR1 LGHNT, CDR2 FRNRAP. This CDR3 has 14 amino acids. Trimming pared 5 bases from V and 0 bases from J, leaving 8 bases between. The CDR3, as DNA: TGTGCTAGTGGTCGCGGCAGCTCCTACAATGAGCAGTTCTTC. Translation gives CASGRGSSYNEQFF.

The chain carries TRBV19 and TRBJ2-4; D possibly uses TRBD1 or TRBD2 (5 bases each). Trimming took off 5 bases at V and 7 bases at J, with 18 bases between the two ends. Germline loops: CDR1 LNHDA, CDR2 SQIVND (reference sequence). The CDR3 has 15 residues. Written as DNA, the CDR3 is TGTGCCAGTAGTCTGCCTGGGACGGACTCTAACATTCAGTACTTC. Translation: CASSLPGTDSNIQYF.

This rearrangement joins TRBV4-2 to TRBJ1-2; no firm D call. The CDR3 spans 16 residues. Trimming took off 0 bases at V and 4 bases at J, with 15 bases between the two ends. Germline V lookup: CDR1 LGHNA, CDR2 YNFKEQ. CDR3 sequence reads: CASSQDVVGAIYGYTF. Here the CDR3 DNA reads TGTGCCAGCAGCCAAGATGTTGTCGGTGCGATCTATGGCTACACCTTC.

The chain links TRBV7-8 to TRBJ1-1; TRBD1 might be the D (6 bases). Germline V gives CDR1 SGHVS, CDR2 FQNEAQ. There are 19 residues in the CDR3. Trimming cost V 3 bases and J 1 base, with 24 bases left between them. This CDR3 reads CASSFSLGGGLGANTEAFF. The CDR3 coding sequence is TGTGCCAGCAGCTTTTCTTTAGGGGGAGGGTTAGGGGCGAACACTGAAGCTTTCTTT.

V usage is TRBV19 and J usage is TRBJ1-1; 9 bases match TRBD1. The germline V gene has CDR1 LNHDA and CDR2 SQIVND (reference sequence). This CDR3 has 18 amino acids. The trim removed 6 bases at V and 2 bases at J, leaving 16 bases unmatched. This chain's CDR3 is CASSLSVGQGIGNTEAFF. CDR3 nucleotide sequence: TGTGCCAGTAGCCTCTCGGTGGGACAGGGAATAGGAAACACTGAAGCTTTCTTT.

This clone came up once. This rearrangement joins TRBV5-6 to TRBJ1-1, with D hard to call. The length of the CDR3 is 14 residues. The V and J ends lost 1 base and 4 bases respectively, with 11 bases between them. Looked up from germline, CDR1 is SGHDT and CDR2 is YYEEEE. CDR3 nucleotide sequence: TGTGCCAGCAGCTTGCCGGGCGCGGGCACTGAAGCTTTCTTT. Translation: CASSLPGAGTEAFF.